The entry below describes one T cell receptor beta chain. Its antigen is still unknown. A junction boundary mismatches the germline segment, possibly from a read error. This specimen comes from a study of vaccination and CD4 T cells after COVID-19. The treatment denotes: approximately nine-day PBMC culture with coronavirus spike peptide pools or control peptides (ViraFEST assay). This CDR3 spans 15 amino acids. CDR1 is DFQATT and CDR2 is SNEGSKA in the germline V gene (reference sequence). The Oncomine TCR Beta short-read assay generated sequence data from the DNA of cultured CD4+ T cells. TCRdb recomputed calls from the PCR reads with MiXCR, one row per CDR3 protein. The sample carries roughly 16,000 distinct CDR3 sequences, about four fifths recorded once.

This TCR was sampled from a human donor who received a COVID-19 vaccine. The rearrangement uses TRBV20-1 and TRBJ1-3; 7 bases are shared with TRBD1. Here the sequenced sample was CD4+ T cells from blood, cultured in vitro, taken after SARS-CoV-2 vaccination. This CDR3 is CSATRGLNSGNTICF. The CDR3 bases are TGCAGTGCTACGAGGGGGCTCAACTCTGGAAACACCATATGTTTT.